What follows describes a single T cell receptor (beta chain). Libraries were prepared by immunoSEQ multiplex PCR; TCRdb keeps only in-frame clonotypes and omits some of them. The sample shows under 150,000 clones, over 75% of them seen only once. The CDR3 runs to 16 residues. Per the germline V gene, CDR1 is MDHEN and CDR2 is SYDVKM. Unmatched junction bases numbered 8, after V lost 2 bases and J lost 3 bases. The data originate from a study of blood T cell repertoires in COVID-19. The receptor comes from a man aged 45-65 years in a cohort exposed to, infected with or recovered from COVID-19 (not recorded which). The chain joins TRBV28 to TRBJ1-2, with 8 bases fitting TRBD1. Sequencing input: PBMCs or T cells enriched from blood (not recorded which). The CDR3 here is CASSLRETGAHYGYTF. CDR3 bases: TGTGCCAGCAGTTTAAGGGAGACAGGGGCCCACTATGGCTACACCTTC.